This T cell receptor beta chain appears in the sequencing data of a study of regulatory T cells in long-lasting Graves disease (dated by TCRdb to about 2021). Concerning the study at large: Newly diagnosed Graves' disease patients had taken antithyroid drugs for less than 3 months. Patients with persistent Graves' disease were compared with patients with newly diagnosed Graves' disease using TCR sequencing and RNA sequencing of peripheral blood. The study was registered as a clinical trial and conducted in China. A total of 33 samples were covered by TCR sequencing, comprising about 13 persistent and about 20 newly diagnosed Graves' disease patients. General study outcomes and caveats: The small sample size was acknowledged by the authors as a limitation that may reduce accuracy. Preferential use of TRBV28, TRBJ1-2 and TRBJ2-5 was observed in persistent disease, whereas TRBV20-1 and TRBJ2-1 were favored in newly diagnosed disease. Persistent Graves' disease patients showed lower TCR Shannon entropy and fewer highly expanded clones than newly diagnosed patients, suggesting clonal expansion. Sequencing and analysis were limited to the TCR beta chain. Because the primary lesion, thyroid tissue, could not be accessed, the study looked at peripheral blood alone. Patients with persistent disease shared more public clonotypes (under 3,000) than newly diagnosed patients did (966).

Interpreted using the paper, the time point label stands for: newly diagnosed GD, antithyroid drugs for less than 3 months. For both TCR sequencing and RNA sequencing, RNA was extracted from PBMCs in TRIzol. The diagnosis of Graves' disease followed American Thyroid Association guidelines. The patients came from an endocrinology department in Xi'an, China. From each patient, about 9.7 milliliters of peripheral blood was collected into an EDTA anticoagulant tube. PBMCs were isolated by Ficoll Paque Plus density gradient separation without further T cell sorting. An Agilent 2100 Bioanalyzer and agarose gel were used to assess RNA quality, and a NanoDrop 2000 was used to measure RNA concentration. This clonotype came up many times. The clone's antigen remains unknown. The sample holds no much larger clone one base away, and base qualities are not on file. The method behind the library was multiplex PCR. TCRdb records Illumina HiSeq 4000 as the sequencer. To build TCR beta libraries, CDR3 regions were amplified by Arm-PCR using iRepertoire HTBI primers. PCR products were gel purified before sequencing. In the authors' own workflow: A total of roughly 67 TRBV and 14 TRBJ segments were identified across samples and were used for gene usage analysis of CDR3 amino acid clonotypes. COPE and FqMerger were used to merge filtered high-quality paired reads into contigs. BLAST was used to align contigs to IMGT TRBV, TRBD and TRBJ reference genes, and CDR3 was defined according to IMGT. Any clonotype with a frequency above 0.1% was classified as a highly expanded clone. Shannon entropy served as the measure of repertoire diversity, while the Gini coefficient captured V-J evenness. A clonotype found in more than one individual was treated as public. TCRdb trimmed public reads at Q25 via fastp, called clones via MiXCR and kept in-frame beta chains. Rows with one shared CDR3 protein collapse into an entry with the most common genes and DNA. TCRdb, not the original authors, processed these V and J calls. The sample table shows a few hundred thousand distinct CDR3 sequences, and under 20% are seen once. The top ten constitute around 15% of the sample.

V sheds 3 bases and J sheds 3 bases, leaving 8 bases between their ends. The CDR3 goes from the cysteine to the phenylalanine over 13 residues. CDR3 DNA is the only sequence kept; it has 39 bases, read in frame from the first base. Sequences SGHAT (CDR1) and FQNNGV (CDR2) are obtained from the germline V gene. These same data were also listed under a study on T cells in Graves' hyperthyroidism and ophthalmopathy. The second paper further reports: Graves' hyperthyroidism was defined as stable when no progression to ophthalmopathy occurred over 18 months of follow-up. The hyperthyroidism patients were between 18 and 65 years old and newly diagnosed, with a disease duration of less than 2 months. The study excluded patients with uncontrolled infections, other autoimmune diseases, pregnancy or lactation. Diagnoses relied on clinical symptoms, serum thyroxine and TRAb, thyroid ultrasound and orbital computed tomography. A first-round RT-PCR of the TCR CDR3 used the HTBI primer set with the Qiagen OneStep RT-PCR kit. Blood samples also contained most of the expanded thyroid clonotypes (frequency above 0.001), which suggests that blood repertoires may reflect thyroid immune responses. A 13 V-J signature model separated ophthalmopathy from stable hyperthyroidism, with about 90% sensitivity and 81.08% specificity in cross-validation and 80%/75% in testing. In validation, the model predicted progression to ophthalmopathy a median of roughly 6.1 months before onset, with roughly 71% sensitivity and about 75% specificity. To identify TCR V-J signatures that set the groups apart, the researchers used a discovery cohort of about a hundred patients, made up of 40 to 45 with Graves' ophthalmopathy and some 60 with stable Graves' hyperthyroidism. Prospective prediction of ophthalmopathy was tested in an independent validation cohort consisting of fewer than 20 hyperthyroidism patients and approximately 16 patients who later progressed to ophthalmopathy. For training and testing, the 100 or so patients in the discovery cohort were randomly divided in a 7:3 ratio. Thyroid tissue and blood T-cell repertoires from six Graves' hyperthyroidism patients were also compared in the study. After blood sampling, hyperthyroidism patients were treated with methimazole at a starting dose of 30 mg daily, and ophthalmopathy patients were treated with high-dose intravenous methylprednisolone. A second multiplex PCR round built the libraries, followed by size selection and purification. Libraries were sequenced paired-end with 100 bp reads on an Illumina HiSeq2000. SOAPnuke was used to process the raw data, throwing out any read that contained adapters or uncalled bases, had a mean Phred below 15, or lacked an exact constant-primer or identifier match. COPE v1.2.5 was used to merge high-quality paired reads, and clonotypes were defined as unique nucleotide sequences. Clonotypes were aligned to IMGT TRBV, TRBD and TRBJ reference segments using MiTCR v1.1. The analysis was restricted to V-J combinations with a frequency above 0.0001, which together covered 98% to 99.2% of the repertoires. The TCS score was defined as F50 (clonal expansion) divided by E x V (chaos), with BLOSUM62-based TCRdist calculated between CDR3 peptides within each V-J. Welch's t-statistics and random forest reduced roughly 500 V-J features to roughly 13, which were used in a naive Bayes classifier (R e1071). Sample size was not statistically predetermined, and blinding of investigators to group allocation was not performed. According to the paper, TCR Vbeta CDR3 sequencing was carried out on about 140 peripheral blood samples, which came from over 40 ophthalmopathy, some 73 hyperthyroidism and approximately 17 progressor patients.

The sequence came from a woman aged 25-40 years with Graves disease. Donor details come from another sample of the same person, matched by shared clones. This chain joins TRBV11-2 to TRBJ1-2; the D segment could be TRBD1, given 5 matching bases. The source material was peripheral blood mononuclear cells (PBMCs), sampled at new diagnosis, from a patient treated with antithyroid drugs. For the CDR3, the sequence is CASSFGADYGYTF. In nucleotides, the sequence is TGTGCCAGCAGCTTTGGGGCGGACTATGGCTACACCTTC.